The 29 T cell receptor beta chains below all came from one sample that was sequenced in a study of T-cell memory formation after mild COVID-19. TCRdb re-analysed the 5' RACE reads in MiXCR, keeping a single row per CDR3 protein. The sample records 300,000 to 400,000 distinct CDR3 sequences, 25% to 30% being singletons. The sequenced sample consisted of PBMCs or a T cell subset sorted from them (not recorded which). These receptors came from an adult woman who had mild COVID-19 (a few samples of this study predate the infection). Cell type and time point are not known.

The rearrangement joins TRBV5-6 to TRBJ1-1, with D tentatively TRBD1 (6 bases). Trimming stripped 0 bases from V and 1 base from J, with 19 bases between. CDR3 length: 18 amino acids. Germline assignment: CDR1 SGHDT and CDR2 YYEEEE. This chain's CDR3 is CASSLGEMRRGQNTEAFF. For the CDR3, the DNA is TGTGCCAGCAGCTTGGGGGAAATGAGGCGGGGGCAGAACACTGAAGCTTTCTTT.

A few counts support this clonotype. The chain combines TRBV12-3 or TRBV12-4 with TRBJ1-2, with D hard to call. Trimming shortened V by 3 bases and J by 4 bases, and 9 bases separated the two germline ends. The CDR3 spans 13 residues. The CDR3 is CASSFGALYGYTF. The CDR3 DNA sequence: TGTGCCAGCAGTTTCGGAGCCCTCTATGGCTACACCTTC.

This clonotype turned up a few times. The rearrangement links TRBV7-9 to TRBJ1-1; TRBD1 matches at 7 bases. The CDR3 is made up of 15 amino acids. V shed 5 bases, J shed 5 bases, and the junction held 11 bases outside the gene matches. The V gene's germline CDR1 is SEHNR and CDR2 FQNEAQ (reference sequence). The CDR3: CASSPGTAGGTEAFF. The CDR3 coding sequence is TGTGCCAGCAGCCCCGGGACCGCAGGGGGGACTGAAGCTTTCTTT.

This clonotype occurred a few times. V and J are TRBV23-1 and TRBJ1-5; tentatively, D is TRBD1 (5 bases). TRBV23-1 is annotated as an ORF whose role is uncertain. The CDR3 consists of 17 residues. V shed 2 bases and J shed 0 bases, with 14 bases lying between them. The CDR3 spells CASSQVGGVYSNQPQHF. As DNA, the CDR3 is TGCGCCAGCAGTCAAGTTGGGGGGGTTTATAGCAATCAGCCCCAGCATTTT.

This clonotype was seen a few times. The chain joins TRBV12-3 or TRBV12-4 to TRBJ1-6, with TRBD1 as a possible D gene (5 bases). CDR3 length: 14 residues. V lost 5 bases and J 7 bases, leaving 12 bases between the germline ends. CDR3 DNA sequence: TGTGCCAGCAGTCTACGGGGCGGGAATTCACCCCTCCACTTT. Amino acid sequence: CASSLRGGNSPLHF.

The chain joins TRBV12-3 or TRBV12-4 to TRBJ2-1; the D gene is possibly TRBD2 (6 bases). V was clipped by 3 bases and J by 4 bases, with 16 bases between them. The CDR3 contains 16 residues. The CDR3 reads CASSLRGASGYNEQFF. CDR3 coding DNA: TGTGCCAGCAGTTTGCGGGGAGCCTCGGGGTACAATGAGCAGTTCTTC.

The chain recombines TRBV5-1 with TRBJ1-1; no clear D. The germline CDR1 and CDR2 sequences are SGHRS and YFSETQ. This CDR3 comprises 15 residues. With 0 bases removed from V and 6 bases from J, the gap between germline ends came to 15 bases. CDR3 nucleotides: TGCGCCAGCAGCTTGGCGTCCGCTTCGCCACCTGAAGCTTTCTTT. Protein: CASSLASASPPEAFF.

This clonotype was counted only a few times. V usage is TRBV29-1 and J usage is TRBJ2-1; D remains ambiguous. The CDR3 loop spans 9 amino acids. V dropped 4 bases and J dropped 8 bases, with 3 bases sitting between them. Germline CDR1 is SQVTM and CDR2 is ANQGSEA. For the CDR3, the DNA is TGCAGCGTTGCGGATGAGCAGTTCTTC. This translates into CSVADEQFF.

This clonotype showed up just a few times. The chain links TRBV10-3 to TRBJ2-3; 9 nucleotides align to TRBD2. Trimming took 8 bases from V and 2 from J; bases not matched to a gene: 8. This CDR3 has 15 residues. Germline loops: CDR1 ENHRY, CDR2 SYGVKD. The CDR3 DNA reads TGTGCCATCTCAGAGCGGGAGGCCTCCACAGATACGCAGTATTTT. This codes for CAISEREASTDTQYF.

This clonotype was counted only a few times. The chain's CDR3 is CASSFGQGQAYGYTF. The CDR3, as DNA: TGTGCCAGCAGCTTCGGACAGGGGCAGGCCTATGGCTACACCTTC. The V call is TRBV7-2, the J call TRBJ1-2, with 9 bases fitting TRBD1. The CDR3 sequence is 15 residues long. Germline V CDR1 and CDR2: SGHTA, FQGNSA. The junction had 6 bases not matched to a gene; V was cut back by 3 bases and J by 4 bases.

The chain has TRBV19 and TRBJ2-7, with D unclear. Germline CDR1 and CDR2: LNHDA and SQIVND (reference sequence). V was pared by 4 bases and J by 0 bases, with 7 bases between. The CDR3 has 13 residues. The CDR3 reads CASSTTGSYEQYF. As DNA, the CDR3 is TGTGCCAGTAGTACGACCGGCTCCTACGAGCAGTACTTC.

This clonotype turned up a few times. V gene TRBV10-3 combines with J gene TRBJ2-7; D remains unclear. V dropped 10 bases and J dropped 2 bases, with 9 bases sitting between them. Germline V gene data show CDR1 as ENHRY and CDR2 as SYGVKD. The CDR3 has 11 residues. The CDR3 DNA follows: TGTGCCACTGTTGAGACCTACGAGCAGTACTTC. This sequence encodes CATVETYEQYF.

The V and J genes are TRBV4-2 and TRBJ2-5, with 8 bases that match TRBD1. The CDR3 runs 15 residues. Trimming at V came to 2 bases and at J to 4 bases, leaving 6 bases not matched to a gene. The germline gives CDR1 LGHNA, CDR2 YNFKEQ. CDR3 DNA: TGTGCCAGCAGCCAAACAAGCAGGGGGCGAGAGACCCAGTACTTC. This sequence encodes CASSQTSRGRETQYF.

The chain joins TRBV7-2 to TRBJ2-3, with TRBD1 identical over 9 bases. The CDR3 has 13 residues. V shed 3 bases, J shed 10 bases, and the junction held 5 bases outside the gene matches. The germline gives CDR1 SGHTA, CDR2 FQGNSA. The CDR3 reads CASSLQGQGAQYF. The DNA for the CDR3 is TGTGCCAGCAGCTTGCAGGGACAGGGTGCGCAGTATTTT.

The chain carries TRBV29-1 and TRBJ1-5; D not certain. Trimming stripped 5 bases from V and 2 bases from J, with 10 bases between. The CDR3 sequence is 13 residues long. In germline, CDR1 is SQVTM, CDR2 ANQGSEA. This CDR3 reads CSVRGDGNQPQHF. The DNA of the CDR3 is TGCAGCGTTCGGGGTGACGGCAATCAGCCCCAGCATTTT.

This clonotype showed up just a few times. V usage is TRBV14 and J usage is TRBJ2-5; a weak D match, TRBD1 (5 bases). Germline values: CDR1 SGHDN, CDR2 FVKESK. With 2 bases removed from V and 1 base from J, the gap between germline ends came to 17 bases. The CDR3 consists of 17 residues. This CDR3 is CASSQSVGTGPQETQYF. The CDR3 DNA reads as TGTGCCAGCAGCCAAAGTGTTGGAACAGGCCCCCAAGAGACCCAGTACTTC.

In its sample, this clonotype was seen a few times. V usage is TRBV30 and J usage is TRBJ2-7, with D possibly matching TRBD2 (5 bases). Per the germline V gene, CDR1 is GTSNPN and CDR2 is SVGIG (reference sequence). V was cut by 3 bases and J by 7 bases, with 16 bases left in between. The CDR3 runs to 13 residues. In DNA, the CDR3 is TGTGCCTGGAGCCCAATCCGGACGGGAGAGCAGTACTTC. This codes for CAWSPIRTGEQYF.

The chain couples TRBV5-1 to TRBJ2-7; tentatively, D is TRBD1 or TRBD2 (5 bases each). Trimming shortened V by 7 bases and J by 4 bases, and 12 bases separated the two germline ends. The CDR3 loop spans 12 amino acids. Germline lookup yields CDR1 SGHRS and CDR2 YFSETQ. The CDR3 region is CASARDLYEQYF. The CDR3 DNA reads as TGCGCCAGCGCTAGGGACCTGTACGAGCAGTACTTC.

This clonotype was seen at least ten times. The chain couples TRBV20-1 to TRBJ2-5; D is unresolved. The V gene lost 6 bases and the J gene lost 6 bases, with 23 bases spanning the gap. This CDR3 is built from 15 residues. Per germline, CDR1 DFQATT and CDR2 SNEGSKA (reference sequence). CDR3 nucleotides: TGCAGTGCCCAGAACGCGGAAGATTCAAAGCAGACCCAGTACTTC. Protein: CSAQNAEDSKQTQYF.

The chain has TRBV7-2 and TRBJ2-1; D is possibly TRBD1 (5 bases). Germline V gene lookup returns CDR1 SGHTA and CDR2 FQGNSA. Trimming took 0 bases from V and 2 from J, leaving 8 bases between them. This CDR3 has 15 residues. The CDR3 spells CASSLAQGTYNEQFF. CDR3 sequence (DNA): TGTGCCAGCAGCTTAGCCCAGGGTACCTACAATGAGCAGTTCTTC.

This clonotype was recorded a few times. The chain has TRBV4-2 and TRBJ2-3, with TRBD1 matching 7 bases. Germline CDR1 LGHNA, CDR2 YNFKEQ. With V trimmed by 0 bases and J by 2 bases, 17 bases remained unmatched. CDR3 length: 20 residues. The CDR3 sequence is CASSQDRTIPGQAFTDTQYF. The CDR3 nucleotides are TGTGCCAGCAGCCAAGATCGTACCATCCCCGGACAGGCGTTCACAGATACGCAGTATTTT.

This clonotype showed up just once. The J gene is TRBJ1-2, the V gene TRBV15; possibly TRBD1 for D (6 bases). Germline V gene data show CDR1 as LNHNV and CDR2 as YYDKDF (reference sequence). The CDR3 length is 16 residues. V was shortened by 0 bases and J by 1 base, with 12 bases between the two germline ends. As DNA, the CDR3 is TGTGCCACCAGCAGAGATCTCACAGGGATTAACTATGGCTACACCTTC. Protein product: CATSRDLTGINYGYTF.

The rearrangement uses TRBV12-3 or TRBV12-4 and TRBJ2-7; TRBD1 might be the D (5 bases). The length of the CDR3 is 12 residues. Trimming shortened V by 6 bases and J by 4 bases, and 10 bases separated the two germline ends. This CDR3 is CASSQKGYEQYF. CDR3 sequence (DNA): TGTGCCAGCAGCCAAAAGGGGTACGAGCAGTACTTC.

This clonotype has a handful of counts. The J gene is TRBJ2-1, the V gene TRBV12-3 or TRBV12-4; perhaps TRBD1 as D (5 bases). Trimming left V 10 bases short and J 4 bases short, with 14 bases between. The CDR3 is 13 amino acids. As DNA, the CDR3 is TGTGCCACCATGCTTCAGGGATACAATGAGCAGTTCTTC. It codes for CATMLQGYNEQFF.

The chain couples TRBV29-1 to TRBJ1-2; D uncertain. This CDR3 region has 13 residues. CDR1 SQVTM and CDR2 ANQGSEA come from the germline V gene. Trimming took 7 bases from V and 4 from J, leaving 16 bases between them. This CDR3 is CSGAGPGSYGYTF. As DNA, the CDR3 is TGCAGCGGTGCTGGACCCGGGAGCTATGGCTACACCTTC.

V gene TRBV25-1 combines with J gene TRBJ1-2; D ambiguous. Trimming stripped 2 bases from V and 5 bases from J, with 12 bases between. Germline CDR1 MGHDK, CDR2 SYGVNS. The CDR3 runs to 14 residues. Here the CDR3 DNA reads TGTGCCAGCAGTGAACGAGGGCTAGGATATGGCTACACCTTC. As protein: CASSERGLGYGYTF.

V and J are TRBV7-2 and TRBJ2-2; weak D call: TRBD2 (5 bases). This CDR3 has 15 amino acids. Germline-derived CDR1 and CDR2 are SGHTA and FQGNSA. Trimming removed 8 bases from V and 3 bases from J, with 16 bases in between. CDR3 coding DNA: TGTGCCAGCCCCCCTGGCCGCGGGTACACCGGGGAGCTGTTTTTT. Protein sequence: CASPPGRGYTGELFF. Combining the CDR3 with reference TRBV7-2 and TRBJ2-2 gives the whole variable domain GAGVSQSPSNKVTEKGKDVELRCDPISGHTALYWYRQSLGQGLEFLIYFQGNSAPDKSGLPSDRFSAERTGGSVSTLTIQRTQQEDSAVYLCASPPGRGYTGELFFGEGSRLTVL.

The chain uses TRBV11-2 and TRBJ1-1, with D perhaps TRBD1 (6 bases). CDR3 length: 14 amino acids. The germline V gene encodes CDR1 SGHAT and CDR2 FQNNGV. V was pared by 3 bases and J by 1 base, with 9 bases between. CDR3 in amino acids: CASSLQGQNTEAFF. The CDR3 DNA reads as TGTGCCAGCAGCTTGCAGGGGCAGAACACTGAAGCTTTCTTT.

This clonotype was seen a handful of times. In nucleotides, the CDR3 is TGTGCCAGCAGCTTAACGACCGTTGGAGTTGAGCAGTTCTTC. It codes for CASSLTTVGVEQFF. The chain joins TRBV7-2 to TRBJ2-1; D not certain. Germline V gene lookup returns CDR1 SGHTA and CDR2 FQGNSA. V was clipped by 2 bases and J by 9 bases, with 14 bases between them. CDR3 size: 14 residues.